These T cell receptor beta chains were read from a single sample in a study of blood T cell repertoires in COVID-19. Profiling relied on immunoSEQ multiplex PCR, and the TCRdb table lists in-frame clones only, not all of them. The data show approximately 150,000 clones, more than 75% seen once. Sequenced input: peripheral blood. Receptors were obtained from a man aged 40-49 years with acute or convalescent COVID-19. Each CDR3 is given with its conserved first and last residue.

CDR3aa,j_gene,v_gene,len
CASSLSVALNTEAFF,TRBJ1-1,TRBV5-4,15
CASSLTRTIHTEAFF,TRBJ1-1,TRBV5-4,15
CASSLGGADIGELFF,TRBJ2-2,TRBV5-1,15
CASSSQRGGVTETQYF,TRBJ2-5,TRBV7-9,16
CASSQDRRQGDSPLHF,TRBJ1-6,TRBV4-2,16
CATSRVKGAGELFF,TRBJ2-2,TRBV15,14
CASSLGRTSDYEQFF,TRBJ2-1,TRBV5-1,15
CASSQDGRTEAFF,TRBJ1-1,TRBV4-3,13
CASSPGTGYEQYF,TRBJ2-7,TRBV27,13
CASTPGGDTDTQYF,TRBJ2-3,TRBV6-5,14
CASRGTSTANVLTF,TRBJ2-6,TRBV2,14
CASSLPGNEKLFF,TRBJ1-4,TRBV7-9,13
CAWSTRHATNEKLFF,TRBJ1-4,TRBV30,15
CASSREGNTEAFF,TRBJ1-1,TRBV18,13
CASSLGGGAYNEQFF,TRBJ2-1,TRBV11-3,15
CASSQGYSLAKNIQYF,TRBJ2-4,TRBV3-1/TRBV3-2,16
CASSAQGRSELYGYTF,TRBJ1-2,TRBV18,16
CASRPPGTGQRLFF,TRBJ1-4,TRBV6-5,14
CASSFVTGGNSPLHF,TRBJ1-6,TRBV6-6,15
CASSQDVTANYGYTF,TRBJ1-2,TRBV4-3,15
CASSFSSGYEQYF,TRBJ2-7,TRBV12-3/TRBV12-4,13
CASSSTTGVVQPQHF,TRBJ1-5,TRBV7-9,15
CASTCRWTGIGETQYF,TRBJ2-5,TRBV10-1,16
CASSQDSTRVPHYGYTF,TRBJ1-2,TRBV4-1,17
CATSDFRQGAVGYTF,TRBJ1-2,TRBV24-1,15